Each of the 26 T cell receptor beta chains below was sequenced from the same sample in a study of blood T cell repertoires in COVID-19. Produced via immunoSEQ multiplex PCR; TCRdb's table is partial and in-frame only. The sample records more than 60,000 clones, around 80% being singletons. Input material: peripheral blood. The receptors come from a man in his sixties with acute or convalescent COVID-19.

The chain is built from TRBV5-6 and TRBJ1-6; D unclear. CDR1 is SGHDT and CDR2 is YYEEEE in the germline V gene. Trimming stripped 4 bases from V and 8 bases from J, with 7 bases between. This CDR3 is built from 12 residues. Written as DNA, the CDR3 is TGTGCCAGCAGCCGTCCTTATTCACCCCTCCACTTT. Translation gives CASSRPYSPLHF. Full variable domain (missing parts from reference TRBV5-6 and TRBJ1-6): DAGVTQSPTHLIKTRGQQVTLRCSPKSGHDTVSWYQQALGQGPQFIFQYYEEEERQRGNFPDRFSGHQFPNYSSELNVNALLLGDSALYLCASSRPYSPLHFGNGTRLTVT.

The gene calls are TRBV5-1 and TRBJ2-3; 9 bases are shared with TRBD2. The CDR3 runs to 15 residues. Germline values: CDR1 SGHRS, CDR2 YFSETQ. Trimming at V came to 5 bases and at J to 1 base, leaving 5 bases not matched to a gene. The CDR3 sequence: CASSLAGWGTDTQYF. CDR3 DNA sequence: TGCGCCAGCAGTCTAGCGGGGTGGGGCACAGATACGCAGTATTTT.

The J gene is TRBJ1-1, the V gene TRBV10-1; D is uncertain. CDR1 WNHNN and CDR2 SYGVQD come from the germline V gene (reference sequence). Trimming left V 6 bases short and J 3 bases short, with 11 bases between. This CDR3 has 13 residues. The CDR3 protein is CASSPQRDTEAFF. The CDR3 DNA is TGCGCCAGCAGCCCACAGAGGGACACTGAAGCTTTCTTT.

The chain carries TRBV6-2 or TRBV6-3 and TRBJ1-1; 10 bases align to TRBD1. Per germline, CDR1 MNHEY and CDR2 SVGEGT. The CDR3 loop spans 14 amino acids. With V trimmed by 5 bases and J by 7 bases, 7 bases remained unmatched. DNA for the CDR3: TGTGCCAGCAGTGAGTGGGACAGGGGAAGTGAAGCTTTCTTT. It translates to CASSEWDRGSEAFF.

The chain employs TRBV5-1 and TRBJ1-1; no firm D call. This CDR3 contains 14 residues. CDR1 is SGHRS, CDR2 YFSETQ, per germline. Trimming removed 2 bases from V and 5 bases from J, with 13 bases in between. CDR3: CASSLSVSRTEAFF. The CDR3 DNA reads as TGCGCCAGCAGCTTATCGGTCTCAAGAACTGAAGCTTTCTTT. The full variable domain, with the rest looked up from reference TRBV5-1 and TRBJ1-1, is KAGVTQTPRYLIKTRGQQVTLSCSPISGHRSVSWYQQTPGQGLQFLFEYFSETQRNKGNFPGRFSGRQFSNSRSEMNVSTLELGDSALYLCASSLSVSRTEAFFGQGTRLTVV.

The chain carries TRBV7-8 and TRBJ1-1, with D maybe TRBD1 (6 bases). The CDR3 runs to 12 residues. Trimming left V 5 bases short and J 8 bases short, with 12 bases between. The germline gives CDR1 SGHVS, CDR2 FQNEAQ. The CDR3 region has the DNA TGTGCCAGCAGCCCACAGGGCTACGAAGCTTTCTTT. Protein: CASSPQGYEAFF.

CDR3 region: CASSLQGGQPQHF. Here the CDR3 DNA reads TGTGCCAGCAGCCTACAGGGGGGCCAGCCCCAGCATTTT. This rearrangement joins TRBV11-2 to TRBJ1-5; 8 bases are a match to TRBD1. V was pared by 5 bases and J by 7 bases, with 4 bases of the junction left unmatched. The CDR3 totals 13 residues. CDR1 is SGHAT and CDR2 is FQNNGV in the germline V gene.

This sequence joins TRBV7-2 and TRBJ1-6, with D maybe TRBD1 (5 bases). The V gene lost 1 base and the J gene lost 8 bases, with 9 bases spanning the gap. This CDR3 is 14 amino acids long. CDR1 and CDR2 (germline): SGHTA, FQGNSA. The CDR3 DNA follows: TGTGCCAGCAGCTTAGAGGAGGGGTATTCACCCCTCCACTTT. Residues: CASSLEEGYSPLHF.

CDR3 loop: CASSEVREVQPQHF. The CDR3 region has the DNA TGTGCCAGCAGTGAGGTCAGGGAGGTTCAGCCCCAGCATTTT. The chain links TRBV6-1 to TRBJ1-5, with a possible D match to TRBD1 (5 bases). CDR3 size: 14 residues. CDR1 and CDR2 (germline): MNHNS, SASEGT. The V end was cut by 3 bases, the J end by 6 bases, with 12 bases between.

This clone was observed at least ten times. CDR3 bases: TGTGCCAGCAGTTTATCTACTAGCGGGGCTTCCTACAATGAGCAGTTCTTC. The encoded protein is CASSLSTSGASYNEQFF. V gene TRBV28 combines with J gene TRBJ2-1, with TRBD2 matching over 10 bases. This CDR3 contains 17 residues. Looked up from germline, CDR1 is MDHEN and CDR2 is SYDVKM. Germline trimming cut 1 base from V and 1 base from J; bases unmatched to any gene: 4. Drawing the rest from reference TRBV28 and TRBJ2-1, the complete variable domain is DVKVTQSSRYLVKRTGEKVFLECVQDMDHENMFWYRQDPGLGLRLIYFSYDVKMKEKGDIPEGYSVSREKKERFSLILESASTNQTSMYLCASSLSTSGASYNEQFFGPGTRLTVL.

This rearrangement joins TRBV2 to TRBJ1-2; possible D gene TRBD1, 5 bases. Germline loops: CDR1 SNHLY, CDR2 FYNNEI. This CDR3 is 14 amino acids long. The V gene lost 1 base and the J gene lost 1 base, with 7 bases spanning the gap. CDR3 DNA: TGTGCCAGCAGTGAAGGGGGGGTTAACTATGGCTACACCTTC. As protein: CASSEGGVNYGYTF. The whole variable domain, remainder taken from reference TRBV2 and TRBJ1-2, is EPEVTQTPSHQVTQMGQEVILRCVPISNHLYFYWYRQILGQKVEFLVSFYNNEISEKSEIFDDQFSVERPDGSNFTLKIRSTKLEDSAMYFCASSEGGVNYGYTFGSGTRLTVV.

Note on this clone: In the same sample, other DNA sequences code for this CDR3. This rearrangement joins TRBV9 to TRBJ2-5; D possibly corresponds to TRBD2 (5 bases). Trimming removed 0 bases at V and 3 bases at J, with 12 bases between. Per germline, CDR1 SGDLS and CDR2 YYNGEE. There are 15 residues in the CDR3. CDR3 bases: TGTGCCAGCAGCGTAGATCAGAGGGCTGAAGAGACCCAGTACTTC. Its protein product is CASSVDQRAEETQYF.

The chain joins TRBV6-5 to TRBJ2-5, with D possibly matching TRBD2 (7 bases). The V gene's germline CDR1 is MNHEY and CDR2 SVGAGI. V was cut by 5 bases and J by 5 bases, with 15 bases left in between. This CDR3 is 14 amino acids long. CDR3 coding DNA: TGTGCCAGCAGTCCAGGGGTAGCGGGTGAGACCCAGTACTTC. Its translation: CASSPGVAGETQYF.

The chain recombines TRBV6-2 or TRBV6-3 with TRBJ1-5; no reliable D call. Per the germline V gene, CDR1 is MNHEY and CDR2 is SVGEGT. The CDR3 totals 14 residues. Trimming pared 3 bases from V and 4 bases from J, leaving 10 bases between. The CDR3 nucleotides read TGTGCCAGCAGTTATGGCCAGTTAAATCAGCCCCAGCATTTT. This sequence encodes CASSYGQLNQPQHF.

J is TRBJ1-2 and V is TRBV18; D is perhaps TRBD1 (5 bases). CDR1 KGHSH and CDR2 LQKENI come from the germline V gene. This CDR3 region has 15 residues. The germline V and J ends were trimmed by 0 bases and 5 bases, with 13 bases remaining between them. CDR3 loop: CASSPPGQSMYGYTF. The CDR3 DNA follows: TGTGCCAGCTCACCACCGGGGCAGTCTATGTATGGCTACACCTTC.

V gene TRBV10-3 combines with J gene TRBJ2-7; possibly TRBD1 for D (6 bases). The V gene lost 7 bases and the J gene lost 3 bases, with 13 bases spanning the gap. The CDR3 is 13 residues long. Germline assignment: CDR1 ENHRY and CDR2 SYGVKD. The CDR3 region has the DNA TGTGCCATCAACAAACAGGGAGACTACGAGCAGTACTTC. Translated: CAINKQGDYEQYF.

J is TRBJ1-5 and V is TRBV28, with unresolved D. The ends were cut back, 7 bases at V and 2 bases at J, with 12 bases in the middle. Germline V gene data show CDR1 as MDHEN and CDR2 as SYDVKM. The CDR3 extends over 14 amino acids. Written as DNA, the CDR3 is TGTGCCAGCAACGGGATGGTGGGCAATCAGCCCCAGCATTTT. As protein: CASNGMVGNQPQHF.

CDR3 sequence reads: CAWNLGTGREQYF. The CDR3 DNA sequence: TGTGCCTGGAACCTCGGGACAGGGCGCGAGCAGTACTTC. The chain couples TRBV30 to TRBJ2-7, with 9 bases identical to TRBD1. Per the germline V gene, CDR1 is GTSNPN and CDR2 is SVGIG (reference sequence). This CDR3 is built from 13 residues. V was pared by 4 bases and J by 6 bases, with 7 bases of the junction left unmatched.

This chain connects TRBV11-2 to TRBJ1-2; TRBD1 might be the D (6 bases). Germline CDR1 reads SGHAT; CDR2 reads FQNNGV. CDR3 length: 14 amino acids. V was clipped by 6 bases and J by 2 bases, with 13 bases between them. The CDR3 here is CASRRSTGNYGYTF. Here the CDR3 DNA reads TGTGCCAGCAGACGGAGTACAGGGAACTATGGCTACACCTTC.

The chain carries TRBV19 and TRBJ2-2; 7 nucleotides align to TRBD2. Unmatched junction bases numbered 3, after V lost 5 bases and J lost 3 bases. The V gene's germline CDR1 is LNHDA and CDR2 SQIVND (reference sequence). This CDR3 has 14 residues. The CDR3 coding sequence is TGTGCCAGTAGTGGCGGGAGATACACCGGGGAGCTGTTTTTT. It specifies CASSGGRYTGELFF. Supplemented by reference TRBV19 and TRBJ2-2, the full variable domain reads DGGITQSPKYLFRKEGQNVTLSCEQNLNHDAMYWYRQDPGQGLRLIYYSQIVNDFQKGDIAEGYSVSREKKESFPLTVTSAQKNPTAFYLCASSGGRYTGELFFGEGSRLTVL.

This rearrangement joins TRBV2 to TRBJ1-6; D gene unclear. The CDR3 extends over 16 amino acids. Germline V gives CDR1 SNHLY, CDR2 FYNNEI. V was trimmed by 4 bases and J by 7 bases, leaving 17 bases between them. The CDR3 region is CASSVWGGRRNSPLHF. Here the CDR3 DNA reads TGTGCCAGCAGTGTTTGGGGAGGGAGGAGGAATTCACCCCTCCACTTT.

Written as DNA, the CDR3 is TGTGCCAGCAGTTTCGAGGCGGGTACTGAAGCTTTCTTT. Its protein product is CASSFEAGTEAFF. J is TRBJ1-1 and V is TRBV12-3 or TRBV12-4; D call uncertain. Trimming took off 3 bases at V and 5 bases at J, with 10 bases between the two ends. The length of the CDR3 is 13 residues.

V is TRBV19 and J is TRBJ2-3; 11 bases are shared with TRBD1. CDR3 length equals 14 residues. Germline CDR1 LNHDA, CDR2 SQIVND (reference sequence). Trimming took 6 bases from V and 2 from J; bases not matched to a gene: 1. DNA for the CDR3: TGTGCCAGTAGGGACAGGGGGCTCACAGATACGCAGTATTTT. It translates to CASRDRGLTDTQYF.

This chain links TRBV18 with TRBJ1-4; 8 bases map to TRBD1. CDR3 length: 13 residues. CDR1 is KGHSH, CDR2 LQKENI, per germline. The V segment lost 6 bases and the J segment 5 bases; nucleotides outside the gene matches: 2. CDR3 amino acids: CASSPGGNEKLFF. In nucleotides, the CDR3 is TGTGCCAGCTCGCCAGGGGGCAATGAAAAACTGTTTTTT. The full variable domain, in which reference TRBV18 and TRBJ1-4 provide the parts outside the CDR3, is NAGVMQNPRHLVRRRGQEARLRCSPMKGHSHVYWYRQLPEEGLKFMVYLQKENIIDESGMPKERFSAEFPKEGPSILRIQQVVRGDSAAYFCASSPGGNEKLFFGSGTQLSVL.

Here the CDR3 reads CASIPGLAGRNEQFF. CDR3 bases: TGTGCCAGCATCCCGGGACTAGCTGGACGAAATGAGCAGTTCTTC. The chain links TRBV28 to TRBJ2-1, with 9 bases matching TRBD2. The CDR3 contains 15 residues. In germline, CDR1 is MDHEN, CDR2 SYDVKM. V lost 7 bases to trimming and J lost 7 bases; unmatched junction nucleotides: 11.

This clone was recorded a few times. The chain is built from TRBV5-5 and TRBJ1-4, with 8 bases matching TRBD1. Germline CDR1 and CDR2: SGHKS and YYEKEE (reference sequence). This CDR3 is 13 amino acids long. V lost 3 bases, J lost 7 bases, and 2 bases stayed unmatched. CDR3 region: CASSWTGFEKLFF. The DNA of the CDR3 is TGTGCCAGCAGCTGGACAGGGTTTGAAAAACTGTTTTTT.